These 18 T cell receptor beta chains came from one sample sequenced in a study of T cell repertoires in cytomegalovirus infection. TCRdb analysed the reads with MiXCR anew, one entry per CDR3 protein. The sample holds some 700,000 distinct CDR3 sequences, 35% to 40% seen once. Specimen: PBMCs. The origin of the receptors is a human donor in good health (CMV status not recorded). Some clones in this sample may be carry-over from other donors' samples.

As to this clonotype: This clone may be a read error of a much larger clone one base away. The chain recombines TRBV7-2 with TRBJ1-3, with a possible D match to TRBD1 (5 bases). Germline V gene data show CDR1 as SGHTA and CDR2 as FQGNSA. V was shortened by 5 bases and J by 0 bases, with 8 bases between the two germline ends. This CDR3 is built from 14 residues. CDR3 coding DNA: TGTACCAGCAGCCTAAGGGGCTCTGGAAACACCATATATTTT. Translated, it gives CTSSLRGSGNTIYF.

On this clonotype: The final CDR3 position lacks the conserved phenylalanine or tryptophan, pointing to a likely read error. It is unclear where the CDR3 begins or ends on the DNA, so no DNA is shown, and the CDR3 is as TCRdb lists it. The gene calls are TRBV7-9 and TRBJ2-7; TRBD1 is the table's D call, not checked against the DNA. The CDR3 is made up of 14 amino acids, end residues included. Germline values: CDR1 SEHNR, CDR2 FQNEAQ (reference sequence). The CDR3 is CASSITGTAYEQYL.

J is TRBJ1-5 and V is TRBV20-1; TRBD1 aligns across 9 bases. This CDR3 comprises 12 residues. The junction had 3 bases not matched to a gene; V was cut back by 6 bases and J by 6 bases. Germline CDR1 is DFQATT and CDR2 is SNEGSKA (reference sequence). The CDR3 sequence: CSATGGTQPQHF. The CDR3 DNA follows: TGCAGTGCCACAGGGGGCACTCAGCCCCAGCATTTT.

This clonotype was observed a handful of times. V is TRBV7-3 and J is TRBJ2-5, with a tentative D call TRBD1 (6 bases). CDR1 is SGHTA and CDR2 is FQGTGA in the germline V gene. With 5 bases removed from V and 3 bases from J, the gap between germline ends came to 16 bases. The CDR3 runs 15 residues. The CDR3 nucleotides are TGTGCCAGCAGCCCAGGGACACTAGGTGAAGAGACCCAGTACTTC. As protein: CASSPGTLGEETQYF.

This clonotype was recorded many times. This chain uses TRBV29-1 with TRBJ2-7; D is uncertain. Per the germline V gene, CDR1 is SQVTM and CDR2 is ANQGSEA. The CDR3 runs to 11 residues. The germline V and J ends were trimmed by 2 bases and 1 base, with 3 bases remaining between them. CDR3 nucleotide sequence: TGCAGCGTTGAACTTTCCTACGAGCAGTACTTC. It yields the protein CSVELSYEQYF.

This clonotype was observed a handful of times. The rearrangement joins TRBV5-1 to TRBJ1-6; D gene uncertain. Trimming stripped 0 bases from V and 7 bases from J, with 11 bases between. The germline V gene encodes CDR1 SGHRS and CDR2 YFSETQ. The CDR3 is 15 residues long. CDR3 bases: TGCGCCAGCAGCTTGGACCCAGGTGAAAATTCACCCCTCCACTTT. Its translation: CASSLDPGENSPLHF.

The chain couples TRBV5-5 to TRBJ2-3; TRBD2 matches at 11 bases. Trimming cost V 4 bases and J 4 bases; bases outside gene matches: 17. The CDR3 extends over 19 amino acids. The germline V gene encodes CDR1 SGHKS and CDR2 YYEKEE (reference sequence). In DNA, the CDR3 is TGTGCCAGCAGCCCCGAACCGAAGCTAGCGGGAGGCCCCCCAGATACGCAGTATTTT. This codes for CASSPEPKLAGGPPDTQYF.

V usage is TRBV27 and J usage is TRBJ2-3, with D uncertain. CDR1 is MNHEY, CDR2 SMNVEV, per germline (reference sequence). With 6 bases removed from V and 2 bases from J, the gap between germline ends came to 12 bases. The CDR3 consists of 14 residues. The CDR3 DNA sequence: TGTGCCAGCAGGGAATCGCGGTACACAGATACGCAGTATTTT. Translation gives CASRESRYTDTQYF.

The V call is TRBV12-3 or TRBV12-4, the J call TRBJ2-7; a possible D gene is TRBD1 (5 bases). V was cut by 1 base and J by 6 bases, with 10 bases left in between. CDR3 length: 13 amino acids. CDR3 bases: TGTGCCAGCAGTTTAGGCAGGGTGGGCGAGCAGTACTTC. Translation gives CASSLGRVGEQYF.

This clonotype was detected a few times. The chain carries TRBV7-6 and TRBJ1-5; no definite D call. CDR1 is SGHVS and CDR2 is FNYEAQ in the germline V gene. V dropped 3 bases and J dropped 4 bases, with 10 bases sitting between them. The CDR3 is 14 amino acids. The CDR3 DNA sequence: TGTGCCAGCAGCTTGGAGGTGGGAAATCAGCCCCAGCATTTT. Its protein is CASSLEVGNQPQHF.

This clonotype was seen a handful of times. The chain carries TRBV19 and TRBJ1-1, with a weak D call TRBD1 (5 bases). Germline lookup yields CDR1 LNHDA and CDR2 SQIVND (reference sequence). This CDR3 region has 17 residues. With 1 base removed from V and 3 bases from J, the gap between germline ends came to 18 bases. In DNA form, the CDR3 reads TGTGCCAGTAGTATAGGGATGGCGGAGGGGATCGACACTGAAGCTTTCTTT. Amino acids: CASSIGMAEGIDTEAFF. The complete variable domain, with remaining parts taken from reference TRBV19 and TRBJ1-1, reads DGGITQSPKYLFRKEGQNVTLSCEQNLNHDAMYWYRQDPGQGLRLIYYSQIVNDFQKGDIAEGYSVSREKKESFPLTVTSAQKNPTAFYLCASSIGMAEGIDTEAFFGQGTRLTVV.

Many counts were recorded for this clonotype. In nucleotides, the CDR3 is TGTGCCAGCAGCTTAGAGAGCCAGACCCAGTACTTC. Protein: CASSLESQTQYF. This chain uses TRBV7-2 with TRBJ2-5; D remains ambiguous. CDR1 SGHTA and CDR2 FQGNSA come from the germline V gene. This CDR3 spans 12 amino acids. V dropped 1 base and J dropped 6 bases, with 6 bases sitting between them.

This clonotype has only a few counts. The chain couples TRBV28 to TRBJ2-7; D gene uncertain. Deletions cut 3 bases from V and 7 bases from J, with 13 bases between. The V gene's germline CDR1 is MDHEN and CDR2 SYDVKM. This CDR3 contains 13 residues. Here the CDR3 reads CASSLFTEIEQYF. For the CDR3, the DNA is TGTGCCAGCAGTTTGTTTACAGAAATTGAGCAGTACTTC.

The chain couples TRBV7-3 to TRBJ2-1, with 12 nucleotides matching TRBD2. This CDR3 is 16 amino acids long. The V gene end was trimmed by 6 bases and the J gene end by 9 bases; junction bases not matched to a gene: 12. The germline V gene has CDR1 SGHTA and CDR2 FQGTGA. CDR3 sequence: CASSLNLAGGKGEQFF. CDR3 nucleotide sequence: TGTGCCAGCAGTCTTAACCTAGCGGGGGGGAAGGGTGAGCAGTTCTTC. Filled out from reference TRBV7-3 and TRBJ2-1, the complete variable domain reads GAGVSQTPSNKVTEKGKYVELRCDPISGHTALYWYRQSLGQGPEFLIYFQGTGAADDSGLPNDRFFAVRPEGSVSTLKIQRTERGDSAVYLCASSLNLAGGKGEQFFGPGTRLTVL.

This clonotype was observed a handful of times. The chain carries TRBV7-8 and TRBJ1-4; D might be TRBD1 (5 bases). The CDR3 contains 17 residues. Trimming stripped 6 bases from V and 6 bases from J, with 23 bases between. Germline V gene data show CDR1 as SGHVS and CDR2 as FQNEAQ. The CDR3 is CASSPPGAPGGDEKLFF. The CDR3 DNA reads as TGTGCCAGCAGTCCCCCGGGAGCCCCCGGGGGGGATGAAAAACTGTTTTTT.

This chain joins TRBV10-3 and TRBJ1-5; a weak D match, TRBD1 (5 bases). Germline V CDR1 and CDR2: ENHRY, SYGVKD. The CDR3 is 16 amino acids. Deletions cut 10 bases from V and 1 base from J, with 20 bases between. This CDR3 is CATQPRRDGSNQPQHF. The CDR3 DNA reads TGTGCCACCCAACCTCGCCGGGACGGAAGCAATCAGCCCCAGCATTTT.

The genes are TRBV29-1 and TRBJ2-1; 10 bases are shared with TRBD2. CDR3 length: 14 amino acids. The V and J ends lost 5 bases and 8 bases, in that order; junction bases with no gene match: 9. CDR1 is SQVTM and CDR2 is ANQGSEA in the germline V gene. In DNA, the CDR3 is TGCAGCGTTCGACGGGCTAGCGGGAGCCATGAGCAGTTCTTC. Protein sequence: CSVRRASGSHEQFF.

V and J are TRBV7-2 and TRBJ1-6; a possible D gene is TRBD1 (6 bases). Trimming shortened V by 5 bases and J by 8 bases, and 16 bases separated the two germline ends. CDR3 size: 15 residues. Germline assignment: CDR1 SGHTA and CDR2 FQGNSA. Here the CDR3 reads CASSATQGRDSPLHF. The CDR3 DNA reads TGTGCCAGCAGCGCGACACAGGGAAGGGATTCACCCCTCCACTTT. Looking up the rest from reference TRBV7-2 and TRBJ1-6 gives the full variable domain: GAGVSQSPSNKVTEKGKDVELRCDPISGHTALYWYRQSLGQGLEFLIYFQGNSAPDKSGLPSDRFSAERTGGSVSTLTIQRTQQEDSAVYLCASSATQGRDSPLHFGNGTRLTVT.